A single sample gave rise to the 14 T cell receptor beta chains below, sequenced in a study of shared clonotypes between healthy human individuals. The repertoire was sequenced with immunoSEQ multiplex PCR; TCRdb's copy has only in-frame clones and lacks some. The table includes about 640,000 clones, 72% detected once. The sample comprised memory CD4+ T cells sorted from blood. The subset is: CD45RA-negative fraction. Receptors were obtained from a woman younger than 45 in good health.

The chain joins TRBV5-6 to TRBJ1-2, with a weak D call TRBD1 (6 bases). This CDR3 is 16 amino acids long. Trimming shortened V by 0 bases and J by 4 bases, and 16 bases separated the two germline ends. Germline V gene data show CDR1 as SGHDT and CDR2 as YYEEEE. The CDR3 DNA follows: TGTGCCAGCAGCTTGGGACCGGCAGGGGTTGGCTATGGCTACACCTTC. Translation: CASSLGPAGVGYGYTF.

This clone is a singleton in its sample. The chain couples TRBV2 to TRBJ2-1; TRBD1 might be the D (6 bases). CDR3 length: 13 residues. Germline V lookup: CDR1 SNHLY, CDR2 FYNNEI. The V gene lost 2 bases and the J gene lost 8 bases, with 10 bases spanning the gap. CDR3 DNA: TGTGCCAGCAGTGAAACAGGGCGGGATGAGCAGTTCTTC. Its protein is CASSETGRDEQFF.

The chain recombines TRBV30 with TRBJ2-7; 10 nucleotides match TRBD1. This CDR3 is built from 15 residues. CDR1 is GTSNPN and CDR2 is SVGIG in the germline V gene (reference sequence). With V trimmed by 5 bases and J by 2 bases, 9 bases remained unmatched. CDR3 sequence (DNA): TGTGCCTGGCTACCCCGGGACAGGGGAACCTACGAGCAGTACTTC. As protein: CAWLPRDRGTYEQYF.

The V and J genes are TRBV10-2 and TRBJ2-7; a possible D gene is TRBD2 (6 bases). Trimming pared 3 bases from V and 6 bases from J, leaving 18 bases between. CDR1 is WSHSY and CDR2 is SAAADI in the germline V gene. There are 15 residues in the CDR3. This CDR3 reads CASSEAGRELIEQYF. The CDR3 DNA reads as TGCGCCAGCAGTGAAGCAGGTCGGGAGCTGATCGAGCAGTACTTC.

The CDR3: CASSSVDSANSYEQYF. The CDR3 DNA reads TGTGCCAGCAGCTCCGTTGATAGCGCGAACTCCTACGAGCAGTACTTC. The chain is built from TRBV6-6 and TRBJ2-7; D perhaps matches TRBD2 (5 bases). The CDR3 has 16 amino acids. Germline V gives CDR1 MNHNY, CDR2 SVGAGI (reference sequence). V lost 6 bases and J lost 0, with 18 bases in between.

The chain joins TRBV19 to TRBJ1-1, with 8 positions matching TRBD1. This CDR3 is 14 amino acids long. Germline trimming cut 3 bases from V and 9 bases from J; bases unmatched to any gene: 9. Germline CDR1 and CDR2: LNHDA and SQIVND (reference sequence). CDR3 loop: CASSIPGGRPQAFF. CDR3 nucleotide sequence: TGTGCCAGTAGTATCCCAGGGGGCCGACCTCAAGCTTTCTTT.

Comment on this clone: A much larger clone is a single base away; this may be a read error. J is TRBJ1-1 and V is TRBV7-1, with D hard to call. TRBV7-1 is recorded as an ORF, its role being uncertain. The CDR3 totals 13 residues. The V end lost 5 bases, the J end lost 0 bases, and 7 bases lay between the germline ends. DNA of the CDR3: TGTGCCAGCAGCCCCTACTTGAACACTGAAGCTTTCTTT. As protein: CASSPYLNTEAFF.

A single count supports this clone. The CDR3 region is CASRRIATGDAYEQYF. DNA of the CDR3: TGCGCCAGCAGGCGGATCGCTACAGGGGATGCCTACGAGCAGTACTTC. The V and J genes are TRBV4-1 and TRBJ2-7; 7 bases line up with TRBD1. J was trimmed by 2 bases and V by 6 bases; bases with no gene match: 13. The CDR3 totals 16 residues. Germline CDR1 is MGHRA and CDR2 is YSYEKL.

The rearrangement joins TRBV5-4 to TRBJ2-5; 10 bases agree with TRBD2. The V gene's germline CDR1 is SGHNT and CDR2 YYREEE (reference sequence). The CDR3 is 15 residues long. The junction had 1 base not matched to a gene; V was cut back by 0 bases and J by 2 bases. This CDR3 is CASSLVSGRQETQYF. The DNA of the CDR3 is TGTGCCAGCAGCTTGGTTAGCGGGAGGCAAGAGACCCAGTACTTC.

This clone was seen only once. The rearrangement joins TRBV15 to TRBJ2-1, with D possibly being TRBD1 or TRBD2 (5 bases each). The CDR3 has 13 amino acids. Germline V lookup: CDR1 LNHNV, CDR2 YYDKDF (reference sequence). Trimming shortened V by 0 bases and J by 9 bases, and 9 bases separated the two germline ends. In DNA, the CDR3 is TGTGCCACCAGCAGAGATGGGACGCCTGAGCAGTTCTTC. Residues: CATSRDGTPEQFF.

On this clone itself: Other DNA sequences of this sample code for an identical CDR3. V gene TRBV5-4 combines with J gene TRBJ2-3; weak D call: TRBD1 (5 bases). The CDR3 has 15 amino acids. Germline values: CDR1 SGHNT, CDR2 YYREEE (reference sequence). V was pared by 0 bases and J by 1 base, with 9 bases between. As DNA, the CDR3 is TGTGCCAGCAGCTTGGGTCAGGGTGGCACAGATACGCAGTATTTT. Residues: CASSLGQGGTDTQYF.

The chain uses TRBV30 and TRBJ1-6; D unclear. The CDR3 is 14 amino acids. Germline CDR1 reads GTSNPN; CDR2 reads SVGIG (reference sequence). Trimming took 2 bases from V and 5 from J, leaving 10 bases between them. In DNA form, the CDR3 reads TGTGCCTGGAGTTTAGGCCGAAATAATTCACCCCTCCACTTT. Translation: CAWSLGRNNSPLHF. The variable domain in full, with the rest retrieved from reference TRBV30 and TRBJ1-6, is SQTIHQWPATLVQPVGSPLSLECTVEGTSNPNLYWYRQAAGRGLQLLFYSVGIGQISSEVPQNLSASRPQDRQFILSSKKLLLSDSGFYLCAWSLGRNNSPLHFGNGTRLTVT.

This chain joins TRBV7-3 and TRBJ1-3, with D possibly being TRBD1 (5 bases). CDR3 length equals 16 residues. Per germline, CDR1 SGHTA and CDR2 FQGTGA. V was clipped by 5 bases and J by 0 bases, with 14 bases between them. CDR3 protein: CASSLGTASSGNTIYF. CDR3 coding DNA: TGTGCCAGCAGCCTAGGGACGGCCAGCTCTGGAAACACCATATATTTT.

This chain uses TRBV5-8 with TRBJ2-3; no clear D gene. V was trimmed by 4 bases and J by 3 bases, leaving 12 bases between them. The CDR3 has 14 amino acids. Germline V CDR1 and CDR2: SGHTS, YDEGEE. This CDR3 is CASSRDKRTDTQYF. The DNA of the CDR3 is TGTGCCAGCAGCCGCGATAAAAGGACAGATACGCAGTATTTT.